The subject of this entry is one T cell receptor (beta chain). Antigen: not known. These data belong to a study of cytomegalovirus exposure and HLA in healthy donors. Study-wide results and caveats: Earlier analysis yielded a pattern in which most TCR beta V segments were productive about 87% or about 30% of the time. Presence/absence analysis assumed near-uniform sequencing depth across donors. Later analysis associated a missense DCLRE1C variant with TCR beta V- and J-gene trimming. Common viral pathogens (according to a later analysis) appeared linked to several of the most significant clusters.

The PCR had 60 Vbeta and 13 Jbeta primers. Produced via immunoSEQ multiplex PCR; TCRdb's table is partial and in-frame only. The specimen's table records roughly 120,000 clones. Sequencing was carried out using PBMCs. The source of this sequence is a man younger than 35 in good health and CMV-seronegative.

This CDR3 is CASSEFGRGIYEQYF. As DNA, the CDR3 is TGCGCCAGCAGTGAGTTCGGCAGGGGTATCTACGAGCAGTACTTC. The chain uses TRBV10-1 and TRBJ2-7; D possibly corresponds to TRBD1 (6 bases). CDR3 size: 15 residues. Germline CDR1 reads WNHNN; CDR2 reads SYGVQD (reference sequence). Trimming pared 1 base from V and 3 bases from J, leaving 13 bases between.